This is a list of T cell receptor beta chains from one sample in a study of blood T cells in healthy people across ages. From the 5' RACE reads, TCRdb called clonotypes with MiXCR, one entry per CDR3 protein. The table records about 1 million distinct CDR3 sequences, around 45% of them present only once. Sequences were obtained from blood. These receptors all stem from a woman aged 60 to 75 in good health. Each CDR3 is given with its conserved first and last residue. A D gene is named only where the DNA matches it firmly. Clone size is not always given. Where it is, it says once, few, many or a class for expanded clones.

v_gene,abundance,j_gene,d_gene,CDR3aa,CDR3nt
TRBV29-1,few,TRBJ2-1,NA,CSANLGRDEQFF,TGCAGCGCAAACCTAGGTCGGGATGAGCAGTTCTTC
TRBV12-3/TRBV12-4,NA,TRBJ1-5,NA,CASNEGWGGQPQHF,TGTGCCAGCAACGAGGGGTGGGGGGGGCAGCCCCAGCATTTT
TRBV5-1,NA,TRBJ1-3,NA,CASCATGTAGNTIYF,TGCGCCAGCTGTGCCACAGGGACGGCTGGAAACACCATATATTTT
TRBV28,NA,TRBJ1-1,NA,CASSLTGYMNTEAFF,TGTGCCAGCAGTTTAACCGGATACATGAACACTGAAGCTTTCTTT
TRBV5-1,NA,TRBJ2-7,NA,CASSLALVGPVGDQYF,TGCGCCAGCAGCTTGGCCCTGGTGGGGCCGGTGGGGGATCAGTACTTC
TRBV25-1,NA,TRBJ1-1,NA,CASRGSRAFF,TGTGCCAGCAGGGGCTCACGAGCTTTCTTT
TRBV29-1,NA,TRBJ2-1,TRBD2,CSPRPGTAGGEQFF,TGCAGCCCCCGCCCCGGGACCGCGGGGGGTGAGCAGTTCTTC
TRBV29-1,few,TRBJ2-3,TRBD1,CSVEGTGRSDTQYF,TGCAGCGTTGAGGGGACAGGGCGATCGGATACGCAGTATTTT
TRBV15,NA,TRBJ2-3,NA,CATRRRPSTDTQYF,TGTGCCACCAGAAGGCGTCCTAGCACAGATACGCAGTATTTT
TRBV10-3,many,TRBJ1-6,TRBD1,CAISESSPGTGNGSPLHF,TGTGCCATCAGTGAGTCCTCGCCCGGGACAGGGAACGGCTCACCCCTCCACTTT
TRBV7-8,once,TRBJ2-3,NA,CASSLGRHYTDTQYF,TGTGCCAGCAGCTTAGGGCGACACTACACAGATACGCAGTATTTT
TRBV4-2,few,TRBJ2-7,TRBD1,CASSRGQGPTYEQYF,TGTGCCAGCAGCCGAGGACAGGGTCCAACCTACGAGCAGTACTTC
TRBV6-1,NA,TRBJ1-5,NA,CASSEKWTVRGNQPQHF,TGTGCCAGCAGTGAAAAGTGGACAGTAAGAGGCAATCAGCCCCAGCATTTT
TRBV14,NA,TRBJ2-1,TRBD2,CASSQDLEASGSPVYNEQFF,TGTGCCAGCAGCCAAGATTTGGAGGCTAGCGGGAGTCCAGTCTACAATGAGCAGTTCTTC
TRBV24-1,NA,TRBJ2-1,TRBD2,CATSDRTGTRPNEQFF,TGTGCCACCAGTGATCGCACCGGGACTAGGCCCAATGAGCAGTTCTTC
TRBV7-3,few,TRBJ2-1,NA,CASSLGGYNERFF,TGTGCCAGCAGCTTAGGAGGATACAATGAGCGGTTCTTC
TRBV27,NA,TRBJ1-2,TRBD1,CASSLSGTGGPSAYGYTF,TGTGCCAGCAGTTTGTCTGGGACAGGGGGACCGTCGGCCTATGGCTACACCTTC
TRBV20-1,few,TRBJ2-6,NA,CSARGNAGANVLTF,TGCAGTGCTAGGGGGAACGCTGGGGCCAACGTCCTGACTTTC
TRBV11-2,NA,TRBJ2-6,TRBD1,CASSLGTGGSGANVLTF,TGTGCCAGCAGCTTAGGGACAGGGGGCTCTGGGGCCAACGTCCTGACTTTC
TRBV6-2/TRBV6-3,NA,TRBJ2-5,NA,CASSSSWGQYF,TGTGCCAGCAGCTCCTCGTGGGGCCAGTACTTC
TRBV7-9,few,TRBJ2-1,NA,CASRAVLYNEQFF,TGTGCCAGCAGGGCAGTATTATACAATGAGCAGTTCTTC
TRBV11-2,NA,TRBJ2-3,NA,CASSFVSTDTQYF,TGTGCCAGCAGCTTTGTAAGCACAGATACGCAGTATTTT
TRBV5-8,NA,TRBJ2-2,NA,CASSLVGLYTGELFF,TGTGCCAGCAGCTTGGTCGGACTCTACACCGGGGAGCTGTTTTTT
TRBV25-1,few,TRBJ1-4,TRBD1,CASSNPGTGHQNEKLFF,TGTGCCAGCAGCAACCCCGGGACAGGGCACCAGAATGAAAAACTGTTTTTT
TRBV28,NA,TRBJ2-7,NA,CASTPRQGLGPAYEQYF,TGTGCCAGCACCCCCCGACAAGGCTTGGGACCAGCCTACGAGCAGTACTTC
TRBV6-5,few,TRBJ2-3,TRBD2,CASSYTLAGPEHTSTDTQYF,TGTGCCAGCAGTTACACCTTAGCGGGACCTGAACATACTAGCACAGATACGCAGTATTTT
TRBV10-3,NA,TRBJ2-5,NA,CANTADIETQYF,TGTGCCAACACTGCGGACATAGAGACCCAGTACTTC
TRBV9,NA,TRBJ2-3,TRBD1,CASSFTGGRIRDTQYF,TGTGCCAGCAGCTTCACAGGGGGCAGAATCCGTGATACGCAGTATTTT
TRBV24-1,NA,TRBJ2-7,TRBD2,CATSDLLTSGHSYEQYF,TGTGCCACCAGTGATTTGCTGACTAGCGGGCACTCATACGAGCAGTACTTC
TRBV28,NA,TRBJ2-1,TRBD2,CASSPGGPNNEQFF,TGTGCCAGCAGCCCGGGGGGGCCCAACAATGAGCAGTTCTTC